Listed below are T cell receptor beta chains from one sample, sequenced in a study of identical twins. One entry per CDR3 protein, called by TCRdb with MiXCR from the 5' RACE reads. The sample consists of 550,000 to 800,000 distinct CDR3 sequences, less than 9% of them appearing once. This sample was also put to use in a study of yellow fever vaccine responses in identical twins.

The sequencing input was PBMCs. These receptors were taken from a woman aged 18-29 years in good health. The CDR3 runs from the conserved cysteine through the conserved F or W. A D gene is named only where the DNA matches it firmly. Clone size is shown for a subset of rows, as once, few, many or a class of expanded clone.

cdr3_aa | cdr3_nt | j_call | v_call | d_call | clone_size
CAISPDRINQPQHF | TGTGCCATCAGTCCGGACAGGATCAATCAGCCCCAGCATTTT | TRBJ1-5 | TRBV10-3 | TRBD1 | many
CASSEGDTQYF | TGTGCCAGCAGTGAGGGGGATACGCAGTATTTT | TRBJ2-3 | TRBV10-2 | NA | many
CASSETGTGVEQFF | TGTGCCAGCAGTGAAACCGGGACAGGGGTCGAGCAGTTCTTC | TRBJ2-1 | TRBV27 | TRBD1 | many
CASSFGNNEQFF | TGTGCCAGCAGTTTTGGGAACAATGAGCAGTTCTTC | TRBJ2-1 | TRBV12-3/TRBV12-4 | NA | many
CATSRGGGGTGELFF | TGTGCCACCAGCAGAGGCGGAGGGGGGACCGGGGAGCTGTTTTTT | TRBJ2-2 | TRBV15 | NA | NA
CSVVGGVYNEQFF | TGCAGCGTTGTCGGGGGGGTTTACAATGAGCAGTTCTTC | TRBJ2-1 | TRBV29-1 | TRBD2 | many
CAISVGTSGVLSSYEQYF | TGTGCCATCAGTGTAGGGACTAGCGGCGTATTAAGCTCCTACGAGCAGTACTTC | TRBJ2-7 | TRBV10-3 | TRBD2 | few
CASSSPALTDTQYF | TGTGCCAGCAGTTCCCCAGCCCTCACAGATACGCAGTATTTT | TRBJ2-3 | TRBV6-5 | NA | few
CATSRDRGTLDEQFF | TGTGCCACCAGCAGAGATCGCGGGACTTTAGATGAGCAGTTCTTC | TRBJ2-1 | TRBV15 | NA | NA
CASTAQGGETQYF | TGTGCCAGCACTGCACAGGGTGGAGAGACCCAGTACTTC | TRBJ2-5 | TRBV11-2 | NA | few
CASRMAVYNEQFF | TGCGCCAGCAGAATGGCGGTTTACAATGAGCAGTTCTTC | TRBJ2-1 | TRBV5-1 | NA | many
CATSRDPGQGEKLFF | TGTGCCACCAGCAGAGACCCAGGGCAGGGTGAAAAACTGTTTTTT | TRBJ1-4 | TRBV15 | NA | few
CASSVAGTNTGELFF | TGTGCCAGCAGCGTAGCGGGAACGAACACCGGGGAGCTGTTTTTT | TRBJ2-2 | TRBV9 | NA | many
CASQGINSPLHF | TGTGCCTCTCAGGGGATTAATTCACCCCTCCACTTT | TRBJ1-6 | TRBV25-1 | NA | NA
CASSRLRRGLTGNEQFF | TGTGCCAGCAGTCGCCTTCGACGGGGTCTTACAGGCAATGAGCAGTTCTTC | TRBJ2-1 | TRBV2 | NA | many
CASSHGLTGLAYGYTF | TGTGCCAGCAGCCACGGCCTCACAGGGCTGGCTTATGGCTACACCTTC | TRBJ1-2 | TRBV12-3/TRBV12-4 | NA | NA
CAIGTGVRSTDTQYF | TGTGCCATCGGGACAGGGGTACGGAGCACAGATACGCAGTATTTT | TRBJ2-3 | TRBV10-3 | TRBD1 | many
CASSSEGPPEEAFF | TGTGCCAGCAGCTCAGAGGGACCTCCAGAGGAAGCTTTCTTT | TRBJ1-1 | TRBV7-6 | NA | few
CASSPPGQAYEQYF | TGTGCCAGCTCACCGCCGGGACAAGCCTACGAGCAGTACTTC | TRBJ2-7 | TRBV18 | NA | NA
CASSPAGTSRSNEQFF | TGTGCCAGCAGCCCCGCCGGGACTAGTAGGTCCAATGAGCAGTTCTTC | TRBJ2-1 | TRBV28 | TRBD2 | few
CASSEQKGLETQYF | TGTGCCAGCAGTGAACAAAAGGGGCTGGAGACCCAGTACTTC | TRBJ2-5 | TRBV6-1 | NA | few
CASSRGRMNTEAFF | TGTGCCAGCAGCCGTGGACGTATGAACACTGAAGCTTTCTTT | TRBJ1-1 | TRBV12-3/TRBV12-4 | NA | many
CASSVGTGGSGEKLFF | TGTGCCAGCAGCGTAGGGACAGGGGGATCGGGTGAAAAACTGTTTTTT | TRBJ1-4 | TRBV9 | TRBD1 | NA
CASSHGQGAYEQYF | TGCGCCAGCAGCCACGGACAGGGCGCCTACGAGCAGTACTTC | TRBJ2-7 | TRBV5-1 | TRBD1 | many
CASSTHGTSGSYEQYF | TGTGCCAGCAGTACCCACGGGACTAGCGGAAGCTACGAGCAGTACTTC | TRBJ2-7 | TRBV27 | TRBD2 | NA
CATSQGKELYEQYF | TGTGCCACCAGCCAGGGAAAGGAGCTCTACGAGCAGTACTTC | TRBJ2-7 | TRBV15 | NA | few
CSAPQGYEQYF | TGCAGTGCGCCACAGGGCTACGAGCAGTACTTC | TRBJ2-7 | TRBV20-1 | NA | NA
CASSYSAVGYATVEQYF | TGTGCCAGCAGTTACTCGGCAGTCGGGTACGCCACTGTCGAGCAGTACTTC | TRBJ2-7 | TRBV6-2/TRBV6-3 | NA | NA
CASSAGLSGGLYNSPLHF | TGCGCCAGCAGCGCGGGGCTTTCAGGGGGCCTGTATAATTCACCCCTCCACTTT | TRBJ1-6 | TRBV5-1 | TRBD1 | NA
CASSRDSYNSPLHF | TGTGCCAGCAGCCGGGACTCCTATAATTCACCCCTCCACTTT | TRBJ1-6 | TRBV5-5 | NA | many
CSASGRAQGNEQFF | TGCAGTGCTAGCGGGAGGGCTCAGGGCAATGAGCAGTTCTTC | TRBJ2-1 | TRBV20-1 | TRBD2 | few
CASSVYRGLDTEAFF | TGCGCCAGCAGCGTATACAGGGGGCTTGACACTGAAGCTTTCTTT | TRBJ1-1 | TRBV5-1 | TRBD1 | NA
CSARDVGSGTFQETQYF | TGCAGTGCTAGAGATGTTGGTAGCGGGACGTTCCAAGAGACCCAGTACTTC | TRBJ2-5 | TRBV20-1 | TRBD2 | few
CASTLPGASDISYNEQFF | TGTGCCAGCACCTTACCTGGGGCTAGTGATATTTCCTACAATGAGCAGTTCTTC | TRBJ2-1 | TRBV12-3/TRBV12-4 | NA | many
CASSPDPLIDTQYF | TGTGCCAGTAGTCCGGACCCCCTGATAGATACGCAGTATTTT | TRBJ2-3 | TRBV19 | NA | NA
CASSQDFNDPSYEQYF | TGTGCCAGCAGCCAAGATTTCAACGATCCATCCTACGAGCAGTACTTC | TRBJ2-7 | TRBV4-2 | NA | few
CATSRGEAGGDQPQHF | TGTGCCACCAGCAGAGGCGAGGCTGGGGGGGATCAGCCCCAGCATTTT | TRBJ1-5 | TRBV15 | NA | few
CSASPQASGQETQYF | TGCAGTGCTAGTCCCCAGGCTAGCGGCCAAGAGACCCAGTACTTC | TRBJ2-5 | TRBV20-1 | TRBD2 | few
CASSVSGRAPGELFF | TGTGCCAGCAGCGTATCCGGGAGGGCCCCCGGGGAGCTGTTTTTT | TRBJ2-2 | TRBV9 | TRBD2 | NA
CASSLAGTNTGELFF | TGTGCCAGCAGTTTGGCGGGTACTAACACCGGGGAGCTGTTTTTT | TRBJ2-2 | TRBV27 | NA | few
CASSLYMLDSYNEQFF | TGCGCCAGCAGCTTGTACATGCTAGACTCCTACAATGAGCAGTTCTTC | TRBJ2-1 | TRBV5-1 | NA | few
CASSSPLTGGSPLHF | TGTGCCAGCAGTTCACCCTTGACAGGAGGGTCACCCCTCCACTTT | TRBJ1-6 | TRBV6-5 | NA | NA
CASSEGGGPYNEQFF | TGTGCCAGCAGTGAAGGGGGGGGGCCGTACAATGAGCAGTTCTTC | TRBJ2-1 | TRBV6-1 | NA | few
CSVEAPSREGYEQYF | TGCAGCGTTGAAGCCCCTTCCCGGGAGGGCTACGAGCAGTACTTC | TRBJ2-7 | TRBV29-1 | TRBD2 | NA
CATSRGLAANPSSYNEQFF | TGTGCCACCAGCAGAGGACTAGCGGCCAACCCGAGCTCCTACAATGAGCAGTTCTTC | TRBJ2-1 | TRBV15 | TRBD2 | few
CATSRGGGRDTQYF | TGTGCCACCAGCAGAGGGGGGGGGCGAGATACGCAGTATTTT | TRBJ2-3 | TRBV15 | NA | NA
CSVMADSGNTIYF | TGCAGCGTTATGGCAGACTCTGGAAACACCATATATTTT | TRBJ1-3 | TRBV29-1 | NA | many
CASSNRDRGNSPLHF | TGCGCCAGCAGCAATAGGGACAGGGGGAATTCACCCCTCCACTTT | TRBJ1-6 | TRBV5-1 | TRBD1 | few
CASSFDNSPLHF | TGCGCCAGCAGTTTTGATAATTCACCCCTCCACTTT | TRBJ1-6 | TRBV5-1 | NA | many
CSSRHPNTEAFF | TGCAGTTCAAGACACCCGAACACTGAAGCTTTCTTT | TRBJ1-1 | TRBV20-1 | NA | few